The sequence of this T cell receptor (beta chain) was determined in a study of cytomegalovirus exposure and HLA in healthy donors. Though nominally healthy at sampling, donors likely had unrecorded immune exposures. Study-wide results and caveats: A later analysis linked 15,000 to 20,000 TCR beta sequences to HLA alleles at 0.05 false discovery rate. According to a later analysis, donors in an Asian-associated ancestry cluster reportedly had fewer N-insertions than the roughly 670-donor mean. Association of a missense DCLRE1C variant with TCR beta V- and J-gene trimming was reported in a later analysis.

The V and J ends lost 3 bases and 5 bases, in that order; junction bases with no gene match: 4. Germline V gives CDR1 SGHDT, CDR2 YYEEEE. The CDR3 sequence is 14 residues long. PCR amplification relied on 60 Vbeta primers (plus 13 Jbeta primers). Generated by immunoSEQ multiplex PCR, the TCRdb table keeps only in-frame clones and is missing some. Of approximately 30,000 clones in the sample, 35% to 55% are singletons; the top ten hold just under 2%. This clone came up a few times. Its antigen is as yet unknown. The specimen was PBMCs. The chain links TRBV5-6 to TRBJ1-1, with 10 bases lining up with TRBD1. This TCR came from a woman in her forties or fifties in good health and CMV-seronegative. Here the CDR3 DNA reads TGTGCCAGCAGCTGGACAGGGGGGGGGACTGAAGCTTTCTTT. Its protein is CASSWTGGGTEAFF.